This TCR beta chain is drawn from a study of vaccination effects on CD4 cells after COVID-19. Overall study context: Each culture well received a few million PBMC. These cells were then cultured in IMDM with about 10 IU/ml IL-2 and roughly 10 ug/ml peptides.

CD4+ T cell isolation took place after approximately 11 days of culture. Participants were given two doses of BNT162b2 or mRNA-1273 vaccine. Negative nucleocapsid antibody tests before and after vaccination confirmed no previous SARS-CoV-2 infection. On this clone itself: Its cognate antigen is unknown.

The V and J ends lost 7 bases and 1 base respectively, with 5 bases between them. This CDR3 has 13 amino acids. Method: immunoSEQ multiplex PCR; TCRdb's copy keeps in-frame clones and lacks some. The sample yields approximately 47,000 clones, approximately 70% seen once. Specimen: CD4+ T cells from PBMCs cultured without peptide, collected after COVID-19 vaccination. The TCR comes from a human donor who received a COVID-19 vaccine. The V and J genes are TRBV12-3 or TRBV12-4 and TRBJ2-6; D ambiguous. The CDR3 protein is CASKRSGANVLTF. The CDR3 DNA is TGTGCCAGCAAGAGGTCTGGGGCCAACGTCCTGACTTTC.